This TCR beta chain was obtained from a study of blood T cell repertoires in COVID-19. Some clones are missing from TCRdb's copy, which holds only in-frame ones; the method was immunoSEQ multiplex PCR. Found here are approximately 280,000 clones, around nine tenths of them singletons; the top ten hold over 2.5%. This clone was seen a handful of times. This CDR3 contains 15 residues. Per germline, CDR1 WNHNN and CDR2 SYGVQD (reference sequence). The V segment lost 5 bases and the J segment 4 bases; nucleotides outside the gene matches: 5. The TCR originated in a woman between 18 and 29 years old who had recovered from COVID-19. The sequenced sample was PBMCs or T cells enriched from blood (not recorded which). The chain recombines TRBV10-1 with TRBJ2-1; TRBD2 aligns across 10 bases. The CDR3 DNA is TGCGCCAGCAGTCGCGGACTAGCGGCTTACAATGAGCAGTTCTTC. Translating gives CASSRGLAAYNEQFF.